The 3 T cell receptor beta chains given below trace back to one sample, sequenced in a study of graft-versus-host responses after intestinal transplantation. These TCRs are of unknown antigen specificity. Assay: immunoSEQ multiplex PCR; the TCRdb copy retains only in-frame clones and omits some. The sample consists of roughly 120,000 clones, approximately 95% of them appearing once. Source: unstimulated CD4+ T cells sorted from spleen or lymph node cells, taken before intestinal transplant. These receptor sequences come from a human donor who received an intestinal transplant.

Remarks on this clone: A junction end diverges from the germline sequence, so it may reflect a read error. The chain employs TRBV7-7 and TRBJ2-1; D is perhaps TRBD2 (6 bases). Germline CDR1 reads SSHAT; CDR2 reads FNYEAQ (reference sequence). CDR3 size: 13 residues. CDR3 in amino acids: CASSSHGGTEQFF. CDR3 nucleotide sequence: TGTGCTAGCAGCTCACACGGGGGTACTGAGCAGTTCTTC.

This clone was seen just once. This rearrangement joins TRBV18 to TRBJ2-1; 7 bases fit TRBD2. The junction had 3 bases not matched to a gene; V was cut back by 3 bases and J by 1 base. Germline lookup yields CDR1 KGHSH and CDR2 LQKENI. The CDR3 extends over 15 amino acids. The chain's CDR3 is CASSPIGGSYNEQFF. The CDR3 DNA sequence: TGTGCCAGCTCACCTATCGGGGGGTCCTACAATGAGCAGTTCTTC. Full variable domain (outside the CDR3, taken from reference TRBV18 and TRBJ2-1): NAGVMQNPRHLVRRRGQEARLRCSPMKGHSHVYWYRQLPEEGLKFMVYLQKENIIDESGMPKERFSAEFPKEGPSILRIQQVVRGDSAAYFCASSPIGGSYNEQFFGPGTRLTVL.

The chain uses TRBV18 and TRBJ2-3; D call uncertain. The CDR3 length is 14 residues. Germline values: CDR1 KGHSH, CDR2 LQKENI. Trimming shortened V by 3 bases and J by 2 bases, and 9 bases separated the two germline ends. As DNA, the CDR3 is TGTGCCAGCTCACCCGCCAGATACACAGATACGCAGTATTTT. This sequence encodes CASSPARYTDTQYF.